Below, one T cell receptor (beta chain) is given with its context. This clone was counted between two and nine times. This clone's antigen is unknown. Base quality data are lacking; no much larger clone is found one base away. This sample was taken from a study of blood T cell repertoires in COVID-19 (dated by TCRdb to the early 2020s). Looking at the study overall: The collaborator samples originated in the United States, Italy and Spain and spanned the acute and convalescent phases of COVID-19. The material from the prospective study consisted of cDNA or gDNA derived from T cells, B-cell-depleted T cells, or PBMCs. Deeply sampled blood TCRbeta repertoires from subjects exposed to, actively infected with, or recovered from COVID-19 were included in the dataset. The repertoires were released in a freely available public database meant as a resource for research on the immune response to SARS-CoV-2. The samples were drawn from the first 160 participants of the ongoing ImmuneRACE study and from 950 to 1,500 subjects provided by 6 global collaborators. Sample metadata almost always included a de-identified subject ID, COVID-19 status, age in years and sex. Where HLA class I and class II types were available, the types were taken from metadata supplied by the sample provider, not from assay-based typing. The paper's findings and limits, for the study overall: The amount of clinical and demographic metadata varied by source and participant and was provided uncurated.

From a lookup of the germline V gene (reference sequence), CDR1 and CDR2 are MNHNY and SVGAGI. At the junction V is shortened by 0 bases and J by 1 base, with 6 bases in between. The CDR3 starts with the cysteine, ends with the phenylalanine, and has 14 residues. Only the CDR3 region is kept as DNA, spanning 42 bases read in frame from base 1. TCRbeta CDR3 regions were amplified from genomic DNA by means of the immunoSEQ Assay, a bias-controlled multiplex PCR. The original methods were these. The number of nucleated cells in each sample was estimated from the amplification of reference gene primers within the assay. Sequence reads were collapsed and filtered to measure the absolute abundance of every unique TCRbeta CDR3 rearrangement. For each sample, productive Simpson clonality was calculated as the square root of Simpson's diversity index over productive rearrangements. What TCRdb holds here is the immuneACCESS table cut down to in-frame rearrangements. Part of the clones is not present; checked against another copy, under half of the missing clones reflect an unresolved V gene, and the others are unexplained. The D gene and trimming were derived from the DNA, and the V and J assignments and clone size from that table. The sample data list about 130,000 clones, and approximately 83% of these were observed just once. In total, the top ten clones hold around 27% of the sample.

Whole blood was collected in K2EDTA tubes by collaborating institutions according to the institutions' own protocols. For TCRbeta analysis, collaborators shipped samples as frozen whole blood, isolated PBMCs, or DNA extracted from either of those sample types. The sequenced sample was peripheral blood. The TCR was taken from a woman older than 75 with acute or convalescent COVID-19. Rearrangement joined TRBV6-6 to TRBJ1-1; 5 matching bases give a weak D call of TRBD1. The nucleotides read TGTGCCAGCAGTTACTCGACAGCGAACACTGAAGCTTTCTTT. Its product reads: CASSYSTANTEAFF.